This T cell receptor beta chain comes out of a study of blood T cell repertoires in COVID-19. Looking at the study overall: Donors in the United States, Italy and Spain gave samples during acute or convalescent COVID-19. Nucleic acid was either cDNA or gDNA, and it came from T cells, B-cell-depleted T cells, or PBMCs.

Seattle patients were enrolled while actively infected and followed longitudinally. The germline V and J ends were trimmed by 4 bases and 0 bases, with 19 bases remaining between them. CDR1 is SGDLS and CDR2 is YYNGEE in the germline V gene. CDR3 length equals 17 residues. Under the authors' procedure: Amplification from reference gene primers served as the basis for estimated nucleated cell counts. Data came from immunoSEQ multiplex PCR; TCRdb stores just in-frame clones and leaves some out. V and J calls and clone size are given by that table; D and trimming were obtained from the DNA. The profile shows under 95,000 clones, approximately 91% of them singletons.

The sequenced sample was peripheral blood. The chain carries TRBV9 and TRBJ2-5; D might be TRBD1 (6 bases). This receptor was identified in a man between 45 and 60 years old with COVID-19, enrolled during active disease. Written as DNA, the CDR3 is TGTGCCAGCAGCCCCTCAGGGGCGGGCTCCAACCAAGAGACCCAGTACTTC. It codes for CASSPSGAGSNQETQYF.